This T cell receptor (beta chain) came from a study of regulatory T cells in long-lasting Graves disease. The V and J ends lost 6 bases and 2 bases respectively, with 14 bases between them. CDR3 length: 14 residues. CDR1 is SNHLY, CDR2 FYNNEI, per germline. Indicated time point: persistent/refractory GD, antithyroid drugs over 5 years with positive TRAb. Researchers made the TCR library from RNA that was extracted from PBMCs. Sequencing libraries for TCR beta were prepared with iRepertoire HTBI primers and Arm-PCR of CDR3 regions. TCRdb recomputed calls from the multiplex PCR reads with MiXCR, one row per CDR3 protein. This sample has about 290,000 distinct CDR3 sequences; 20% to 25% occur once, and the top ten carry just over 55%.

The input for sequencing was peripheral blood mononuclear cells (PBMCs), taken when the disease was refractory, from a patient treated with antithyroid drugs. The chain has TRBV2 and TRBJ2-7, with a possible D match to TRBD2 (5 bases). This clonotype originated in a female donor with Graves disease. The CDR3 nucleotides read TGTGCCAGCAGCTTATCCGGGAAAACCTACGAGCAGTACTTC. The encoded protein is CASSLSGKTYEQYF.